This T cell receptor (delta chain) was identified during a study of delta chain sequences of gamma delta T cells (TCRdb year 2017). Library generation was performed with 5' RACE. Sequencing was performed on an Illumina MiSeq. TCRdb processed the public reads again with the CATT caller, after which rows with matching DNA were combined. This sample has around 2,400 delta-chain clones in its table, and under 30% of those were observed once. Clones ranked in the top ten supply 15% to 20% of the sample. According to the germline V gene, CDR1 reads GEAIGNYY and CDR2 reads EKD. Inclusive of the bounding cysteine and phenylalanine, the CDR3 is 16 residues long. CDR3 DNA only is kept here, 48 bases in frame from base 1. The junction shows trimming of 1 base on V and 1 base on J, and the gene matches do not reach 6 bases of it. This clone is assessed as medium-sized (0.01 to 0.1%). Its antigen is still unknown. Base qualities are not recorded, but no much larger clone differs from it by a single base.

This chain is built from TRDV2 and TRDJ1, and 9 junctional nucleotides match TRDD3. Input material: either unsorted cells or a sorted T cell fraction (not recorded which). The TCR was taken from a human donor in good health. In nucleotides, the sequence is TGTGCCTGTGACACTCTGGGGGATTCAGCCACCGATAAACTCATCTTT. Its translation is CACDTLGDSATDKLIF.